The table lists the clone carrying this T cell receptor beta chain with a few counts. Antigen: not known. This CDR3 has 18 residues. V lost 3 bases to trimming and J lost 1 base; unmatched junction nucleotides: 6. From germline, CDR1 is SNHLY and CDR2 FYNNEI. The data were obtained in a study of T cells after yellow fever vaccination. Production of TCR cDNA was by 5'RACE template switching, which also added a universal primer site and UMIs. TCRdb re-called the 5' RACE reads with MiXCR, one entry per CDR3 protein. The data hold 70,000 or so distinct CDR3 sequences, with 5.9% observed a single time. Study-level points and caveats: Post-booster samples contained most primary-vaccination clones (nearly 98% CD4, about 87% CD8).

This rearrangement joins TRBV2 to TRBJ2-6, with TRBD2 identical over 10 bases. The clonotype was recovered from a man aged 18 to 30 who received the YFV17D yellow fever vaccine. The sample was CD4+ T cells sorted from PBMCs, taken about 2 weeks after the first yellow fever vaccination. The CDR3: CASSEGSGGTSGANVLTF. DNA for the CDR3: TGTGCCAGCAGTGAGGGTAGCGGGGGGACATCTGGGGCCAACGTCCTGACTTTC.